The T cell receptor beta chain under discussion was sequenced for a study of cytomegalovirus exposure and HLA in healthy donors. Overall study context: Among the 400 or so donors who were genotyped, approximately 83% fell in the genetic ancestry cluster that is associated with self-reported Caucasian donors. Study-level findings and limits: Published work reported that the classifier diagnosed cytomegalovirus status with high specificity and sensitivity.

Losses at the gene ends were 5 bases for V and 8 bases for J; bases not matched to a gene: 9. This CDR3 has 16 residues. Germline V gives CDR1 SGHDT, CDR2 YYEEEE. Turning to this clone: Its antigen is as yet unknown.

PCR employed 60 Vbeta and 13 Jbeta primers. How the authors handled the data: Roughly 12 million of 75 million to 85 million unique TCR beta chains were shared, per a later count. Profiling relied on immunoSEQ multiplex PCR, and the TCRdb table lists in-frame clones only, not all of them. V and J calls and clone size are as listed in that table; D and trimming were resolved from the DNA. The table has 75,000 to 90,000 clones, 75% to 90% seen once; the top ten hold 7.4%. This clonotype originated in a middle-aged man in good health and CMV-seropositive. The genes are TRBV5-6 and TRBJ2-2; 13 nucleotides match TRBD2. Sequencing was done on a sample of PBMCs. CDR3 coding DNA: TGTGCCAGCAGTTATGGACTAGCGGGGGACCTGGGGGAGCTGTTTTTT. This translates into CASSYGLAGDLGELFF.